This is a list of T cell receptor beta chains from one sample in a study of post-analysis software for immune sequencing data. Via MiXCR, TCRdb re-called the PCR reads, giving one row per CDR3 protein. Of around 200,000 distinct CDR3 sequences in the sample, around 30% are singletons; the top ten hold 3% to 4%. Source material: blood. All receptors derive from a girl under 18 with multiple sclerosis. Both conserved end residues are part of each CDR3. The order of the fields is D gene, clone size, V gene, J gene, CDR3 DNA, CDR3 protein. The D gene is left open where the match is weak. A clone size is listed for some rows: how often the clone was seen (once, few, many), or a class if it is expanded.

d_gene: NA
abundance: few
v_gene: TRBV12-3/TRBV12-4
j_gene: TRBJ1-5
CDR3nt: TGTGCCAGCAGCATGCGGGGTCAGCCCCAGCATTTT
CDR3aa: CASSMRGQPQHF

d_gene: NA
abundance: NA
v_gene: TRBV2
j_gene: TRBJ2-4
CDR3nt: TGTGCCAGCAGATCAACGTTGGGGGCGACTGCCAAAAACATTCAGTACTTC
CDR3aa: CASRSTLGATAKNIQYF

d_gene: NA
abundance: NA
v_gene: TRBV28
j_gene: TRBJ1-5
CDR3nt: TGTGCCAGCAGTCCTGTAGGTCAGCCCCAGCATTTT
CDR3aa: CASSPVGQPQHF

d_gene: NA
abundance: NA
v_gene: TRBV28
j_gene: TRBJ1-5
CDR3nt: TGTGCCAGCAGTTCCACTAGCAATCAGCCCCAGCATTTT
CDR3aa: CASSSTSNQPQHF

d_gene: TRBD1
abundance: NA
v_gene: TRBV5-1
j_gene: TRBJ2-7
CDR3nt: TGCGCCAGCAGCCCGGCCGGGACAGGGATCTACGAGCAGTACTTC
CDR3aa: CASSPAGTGIYEQYF

d_gene: NA
abundance: many
v_gene: TRBV4-1
j_gene: TRBJ1-2
CDR3nt: TGCGCCAGCAGCCAAGATAAGGCCTGGTATGGCTACACCTTC
CDR3aa: CASSQDKAWYGYTF

d_gene: NA
abundance: NA
v_gene: TRBV27
j_gene: TRBJ2-3
CDR3nt: TGTGCCAGCAGTTTACGGTTAGGGCGTACAGATACGCAGTATTTT
CDR3aa: CASSLRLGRTDTQYF

d_gene: TRBD2
abundance: many
v_gene: TRBV29-1
j_gene: TRBJ2-5
CDR3nt: TGCAGCGTTGAGGGGTCCGGTAGCGGGAGGGTACAAGAGACCCAGTACTTC
CDR3aa: CSVEGSGSGRVQETQYF

d_gene: NA
abundance: few
v_gene: TRBV29-1
j_gene: TRBJ1-4
CDR3nt: TGCAGCCCTCCGGGGGAACCTGCAACTAATGAAAAACTGTTTTTT
CDR3aa: CSPPGEPATNEKLFF

d_gene: TRBD1
abundance: many
v_gene: TRBV6-6
j_gene: TRBJ1-5
CDR3nt: TGTGCCAGCAGTTACGCCTCGGACAGGGGGCGCAAACAGCCCCAGCATTTT
CDR3aa: CASSYASDRGRKQPQHF

d_gene: NA
abundance: many
v_gene: TRBV5-1
j_gene: TRBJ2-5
CDR3nt: TGCGCCAGCAAGGGCGCTGGGGAGACCCAGTACTTC
CDR3aa: CASKGAGETQYF

d_gene: TRBD2
abundance: once
v_gene: TRBV12-3/TRBV12-4
j_gene: TRBJ2-3
CDR3nt: TGTGCCAGCAGCTATAGCGGGAGCGCAGATGCGCAGTATTTT
CDR3aa: CASSYSGSADAQYF

d_gene: NA
abundance: many
v_gene: TRBV9
j_gene: TRBJ2-7
CDR3nt: TGTGCCAGCAGCGTAGTTCCCGCAGGGGCCCTTTCCTACGAGCAGTACTTC
CDR3aa: CASSVVPAGALSYEQYF

d_gene: TRBD2
abundance: NA
v_gene: TRBV5-5
j_gene: TRBJ2-1
CDR3nt: TGTGCCAGCAGCTTGGAGTGGACTAGCGGTTACAATGAGCAGTTCTTC
CDR3aa: CASSLEWTSGYNEQFF

d_gene: NA
abundance: many
v_gene: TRBV7-2
j_gene: TRBJ2-7
CDR3nt: TGTGCCAGCAGCTTAGTGGAAGAGCAGTACTTC
CDR3aa: CASSLVEEQYF

d_gene: TRBD2
abundance: NA
v_gene: TRBV30
j_gene: TRBJ2-1
CDR3nt: TGTGCCTGGCGGGCGGGAGTAGGCTACAATGAGCAGTTCTTC
CDR3aa: CAWRAGVGYNEQFF

d_gene: TRBD2
abundance: NA
v_gene: TRBV7-8
j_gene: TRBJ2-3
CDR3nt: TGTGCCAGCACCTCGGGACTAGGGAGCACAGATACGCAGTATTTT
CDR3aa: CASTSGLGSTDTQYF

d_gene: NA
abundance: NA
v_gene: TRBV4-1
j_gene: TRBJ1-5
CDR3nt: TGCGCCAGCAGCCAAACAGGAAATAGCAATCAGCCCCAGCATTTT
CDR3aa: CASSQTGNSNQPQHF

d_gene: NA
abundance: many
v_gene: TRBV28
j_gene: TRBJ2-7
CDR3nt: TGTGCCAGCAGTTTAGCGGGACACCAAAGCTACGAGCAGTACTTC
CDR3aa: CASSLAGHQSYEQYF

d_gene: NA
abundance: many
v_gene: TRBV15
j_gene: TRBJ1-1
CDR3nt: TGTGCCACCAGCAGAGATAGAGGCCGTGGAGCTTTCTTT
CDR3aa: CATSRDRGRGAFF

d_gene: TRBD1
abundance: NA
v_gene: TRBV20-1
j_gene: TRBJ2-7
CDR3nt: TGCAGTGCTTACCGGGACAGGGTACGCGAGCAGTACTTC
CDR3aa: CSAYRDRVREQYF

d_gene: TRBD2
abundance: NA
v_gene: TRBV5-1
j_gene: TRBJ2-5
CDR3nt: TGCGCCAGCAGCTTGGCCCGGGGGGACGAGACCCAGTACTTC
CDR3aa: CASSLARGDETQYF

d_gene: NA
abundance: NA
v_gene: TRBV3-1
j_gene: TRBJ2-7
CDR3nt: TGTGCCAGCAGCCAAGCCGGGACGGGCTCCTACGAGCAGTGCTTC
CDR3aa: CASSQAGTGSYEQCF

d_gene: TRBD1
abundance: many
v_gene: TRBV7-2
j_gene: TRBJ1-4
CDR3nt: TGTGCCAGCAGCTTAGATTTGGCAGGGGGCAAGAAACTGTTTTTT
CDR3aa: CASSLDLAGGKKLFF

d_gene: NA
abundance: many
v_gene: TRBV6-4
j_gene: TRBJ2-1
CDR3nt: TGTGCCAGCAGTGACGTTGCTGGGAGGAATGAGCAGTTCTTC
CDR3aa: CASSDVAGRNEQFF

d_gene: NA
abundance: NA
v_gene: TRBV12-3/TRBV12-4
j_gene: TRBJ1-1
CDR3nt: TGTGCCAGCAGGCTTGGACAGACCCTTGAAGCTTTCTTT
CDR3aa: CASRLGQTLEAFF

d_gene: NA
abundance: NA
v_gene: TRBV12-3/TRBV12-4
j_gene: TRBJ2-2
CDR3nt: TGTGCCGGCACCCTATACACCGGGGAGCTGTTTTTT
CDR3aa: CAGTLYTGELFF

d_gene: NA
abundance: NA
v_gene: TRBV20-1
j_gene: TRBJ1-3
CDR3nt: TGCAGTGCTAGAGATATCGCAGACTCTGGAAACACCATATATTTT
CDR3aa: CSARDIADSGNTIYF

d_gene: NA
abundance: NA
v_gene: TRBV6-1
j_gene: TRBJ2-3
CDR3nt: TGTGCCAGCAGTGGGGACCGACTCACAGATACGCAGTATTTT
CDR3aa: CASSGDRLTDTQYF

d_gene: NA
abundance: few
v_gene: TRBV28
j_gene: TRBJ1-1
CDR3nt: TGTGCCAGCAGTAAATCCAGGGAGAAAGCTTTCTTT
CDR3aa: CASSKSREKAFF

d_gene: NA
abundance: NA
v_gene: TRBV7-9
j_gene: TRBJ2-2
CDR3nt: TGTGCCAGCAGCTTAGCGATGGGAGTCACCGGGGAGCTGTTTTTT
CDR3aa: CASSLAMGVTGELFF

d_gene: NA
abundance: few
v_gene: TRBV20-1
j_gene: TRBJ1-5
CDR3nt: TGCAGTGCTAGAGCCAGGGTCAGGAGCAATCAGCCCCAGCATTTT
CDR3aa: CSARARVRSNQPQHF

d_gene: TRBD2
abundance: many
v_gene: TRBV28
j_gene: TRBJ2-5
CDR3nt: TGTGCCAGCAGTGAATTAGCGGGAGGCCTGGGGGAACTAGAGACCCAGTACTTC
CDR3aa: CASSELAGGLGELETQYF

d_gene: TRBD2
abundance: many
v_gene: TRBV10-3
j_gene: TRBJ2-7
CDR3nt: TGTGCCATCAGTGAGCCGACTAGCGGGAGGTACGAGCAGTACTTC
CDR3aa: CAISEPTSGRYEQYF

d_gene: TRBD1
abundance: few
v_gene: TRBV18
j_gene: TRBJ2-3
CDR3nt: TGTGCCAGCTCACAATCCGGGACAGGGGCGAGCACAGATACGCAGTATTTT
CDR3aa: CASSQSGTGASTDTQYF

d_gene: NA
abundance: few
v_gene: TRBV30
j_gene: TRBJ1-2
CDR3nt: TGTGCCTGGAGTGGGCTGTGGAATGGCTACACCTTC
CDR3aa: CAWSGLWNGYTF

d_gene: TRBD2
abundance: few
v_gene: TRBV29-1
j_gene: TRBJ2-1
CDR3nt: TGCAGCGTTGATGGGCTAGCGGGTGGGGAAAATTACAATGAGCAGTTCTTC
CDR3aa: CSVDGLAGGENYNEQFF

d_gene: NA
abundance: NA
v_gene: TRBV6-2/TRBV6-3
j_gene: TRBJ1-1
CDR3nt: TGTGCCAGCAGTTACCTGTCATGGGGGCGAAACACTGAAGCTTTCTTT
CDR3aa: CASSYLSWGRNTEAFF

d_gene: TRBD1
abundance: NA
v_gene: TRBV6-1
j_gene: TRBJ1-1
CDR3nt: TGTGCCAGCAGTGTTCGATCAGGGGGTGAAGCTTTCTTT
CDR3aa: CASSVRSGGEAFF

d_gene: NA
abundance: many
v_gene: TRBV7-2
j_gene: TRBJ1-2
CDR3nt: TGTGCCAGCAGCCAAACTGGGGACGGCTACACCTTC
CDR3aa: CASSQTGDGYTF

d_gene: NA
abundance: many
v_gene: TRBV29-1
j_gene: TRBJ2-5
CDR3nt: TGCAGCGTTGACGGGCCTTGGGGAGAGACCCAGTACTTC
CDR3aa: CSVDGPWGETQYF

d_gene: TRBD1
abundance: NA
v_gene: TRBV10-3
j_gene: TRBJ1-1
CDR3nt: TGTGCCATCAGGGGACAGAGCCAAACTGAAGCTTTCTTT
CDR3aa: CAIRGQSQTEAFF

d_gene: TRBD1
abundance: NA
v_gene: TRBV3-1
j_gene: TRBJ1-2
CDR3nt: TGTGCCAGCAGCCTAGGAGGACAGGGCGTCTCGAGCACCTTC
CDR3aa: CASSLGGQGVSSTF

d_gene: NA
abundance: NA
v_gene: TRBV5-1
j_gene: TRBJ1-1
CDR3nt: TGCGCCAGCAGCTTGGGTGAGGTCCTGGAAGCTTTCTTT
CDR3aa: CASSLGEVLEAFF

d_gene: NA
abundance: many
v_gene: TRBV27
j_gene: TRBJ2-4
CDR3nt: TGTGCCAGCAGTTTATCGGCGTTAGCCAAAAACATTCAGTACTTC
CDR3aa: CASSLSALAKNIQYF

d_gene: TRBD1
abundance: once
v_gene: TRBV13
j_gene: TRBJ2-6
CDR3nt: TGTGCCAGCAGCATCCCGACAGGGGGGTACTCTGGGGCCAACGTCCTGACTTTC
CDR3aa: CASSIPTGGYSGANVLTF

d_gene: NA
abundance: few
v_gene: TRBV5-1
j_gene: TRBJ2-7
CDR3nt: TGCGCCAGCAGCTTGGATAGTTTAATGCACAGCACTATCTACGAGCAGTACTTC
CDR3aa: CASSLDSLMHSTIYEQYF

d_gene: TRBD1
abundance: few
v_gene: TRBV11-2
j_gene: TRBJ1-1
CDR3nt: TGTGCCAGCAGCAAAAACAGGGGTAACACTGAAGCTTTCTTT
CDR3aa: CASSKNRGNTEAFF

d_gene: NA
abundance: many
v_gene: TRBV29-1
j_gene: TRBJ2-5
CDR3nt: TGCAGCGTTGAAGGCGGACAAAAGGAAGAGACCCAGTACTTC
CDR3aa: CSVEGGQKEETQYF

d_gene: NA
abundance: NA
v_gene: TRBV7-9
j_gene: TRBJ1-3
CDR3nt: TGTGCCAGCACCCCAGGTCGGGGGGCGAGCTCTGGAAACACCATATATTTT
CDR3aa: CASTPGRGASSGNTIYF

d_gene: NA
abundance: many
v_gene: TRBV10-3
j_gene: TRBJ2-7
CDR3nt: TGTGCCATCAGCGGGAACTACTACGAGCAGTACTTC
CDR3aa: CAISGNYYEQYF

d_gene: TRBD1
abundance: NA
v_gene: TRBV5-1
j_gene: TRBJ2-5
CDR3nt: TGCGCCAGCAGCTTATCGACAGGGGGCGGGGAGACCCAGTACTTC
CDR3aa: CASSLSTGGGETQYF

d_gene: TRBD1
abundance: NA
v_gene: TRBV24-1
j_gene: TRBJ1-6
CDR3nt: TGTGCCACCAGCCGGGACAGAAATTCACCCCTCCACTTT
CDR3aa: CATSRDRNSPLHF

d_gene: TRBD1
abundance: NA
v_gene: TRBV4-1
j_gene: TRBJ1-1
CDR3nt: TGCGCCAGCAGCCACAGAAAAGACAGGGGAATGAACACTGAAGCTTTCTTT
CDR3aa: CASSHRKDRGMNTEAFF

d_gene: TRBD1
abundance: many
v_gene: TRBV10-3
j_gene: TRBJ1-4
CDR3nt: TGTGCCATCAGTAAGGGACAGGAGGGTGAAAAACTGTTTTTT
CDR3aa: CAISKGQEGEKLFF

d_gene: TRBD1
abundance: NA
v_gene: TRBV29-1
j_gene: TRBJ1-4
CDR3nt: TGCAGCGCCAGGGGGGACGTGGATAAACTGTTTTTT
CDR3aa: CSARGDVDKLFF

d_gene: TRBD1
abundance: few
v_gene: TRBV27
j_gene: TRBJ1-5
CDR3nt: TGTGCCAGCAAGGGGACAGGGGGCCAGCCCCAGCATTTT
CDR3aa: CASKGTGGQPQHF

d_gene: NA
abundance: NA
v_gene: TRBV14
j_gene: TRBJ1-6
CDR3nt: TGTGCCAGCAGCCAAGATTCACGGCCCACGGTCAATTCACCCCTCCACTTT
CDR3aa: CASSQDSRPTVNSPLHF

d_gene: NA
abundance: NA
v_gene: TRBV5-1
j_gene: TRBJ1-6
CDR3nt: TGCGCCAGCAGCTTCCAGGCGGAGAATTCACCCCTCCACTTT
CDR3aa: CASSFQAENSPLHF